Below are 4 T cell receptor beta chains sequenced from a single sample in a study of Ad26.COV2.S vaccination and SARS-CoV-2 variants. The treatment was: 15 to 20 received Ad26.COV2.S at low or high dose, single or two shots; a few received placebo; per-sample allocation not given. The investigators took samples on day 63 after the first vaccine or placebo injection. The data were produced by immunoSEQ multiplex PCR, yet TCRdb's version contains in-frame clones alone and is incomplete. The sample contains about 350,000 clones, around 84% of which appear only once. This specimen consisted of peripheral blood, obtained in a trial of Ad26.COV2.S vaccine versus placebo. The origin of the receptors is a person between 18 and 65 years old who received the Ad26.COV2.S COVID-19 vaccine or a placebo.

Note on this clone: The DNA is omitted, as the CDR3 cannot be located on it reliably, and the CDR3 follows TCRdb's listing. Within the sample, other DNA sequences also encode this same CDR3. J is TRBJ2-2 and V is TRBV30; no check of the table's D call, TRBD2, against the DNA was made. The CDR3 length is 13 residues, termini included. The V gene's germline CDR1 is GTSNPN and CDR2 SVGIG (reference sequence). The chain's CDR3 is CAWSVRRAGELFF.

This chain joins TRBV5-6 and TRBJ1-3; no clear D. There are 15 residues in the CDR3. CDR1 is SGHDT, CDR2 YYEEEE, per germline. V lost 2 bases, J lost 0 bases, and 9 bases lay in between. The CDR3 bases are TGTGCCAGCAGCTTCGGACTCATCTCTGGAAACACCATATATTTT. Its translation: CASSFGLISGNTIYF.

The V and J genes are TRBV12-3 or TRBV12-4 and TRBJ2-4; D is undetermined. Trimming pared 2 bases from V and 8 bases from J, leaving 7 bases between. The CDR3 covers 12 residues. The CDR3 is CASSLTRHIQYF. The DNA for the CDR3 is TGTGCCAGCAGTTTAACCCGGCACATTCAGTACTTC.

This clone occurred once. This chain joins TRBV5-1 and TRBJ2-1; 7 bases are a match to TRBD1. V lost 5 bases to trimming and J lost 0 bases; unmatched junction nucleotides: 5. Germline CDR1 and CDR2: SGHRS and YFSETQ. This CDR3 spans 15 amino acids. CDR3 coding DNA: TGCGCCAGCAGACGGGACAGTAGCTCCTACAATGAGCAGTTCTTC. Translating gives CASRRDSSSYNEQFF.